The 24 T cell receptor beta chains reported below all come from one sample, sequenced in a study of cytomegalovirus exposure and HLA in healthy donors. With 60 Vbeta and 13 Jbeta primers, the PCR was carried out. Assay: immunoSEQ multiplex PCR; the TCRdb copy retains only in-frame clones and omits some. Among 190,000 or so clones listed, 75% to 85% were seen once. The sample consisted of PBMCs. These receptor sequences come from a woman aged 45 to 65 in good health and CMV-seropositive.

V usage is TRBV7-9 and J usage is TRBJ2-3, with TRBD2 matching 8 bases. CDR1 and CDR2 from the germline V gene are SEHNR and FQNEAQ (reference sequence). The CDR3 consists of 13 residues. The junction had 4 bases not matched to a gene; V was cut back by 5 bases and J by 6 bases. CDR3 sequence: CASSPGGPDTQYF. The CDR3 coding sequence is TGTGCCAGCAGCCCGGGGGGGCCCGATACGCAGTATTTT.

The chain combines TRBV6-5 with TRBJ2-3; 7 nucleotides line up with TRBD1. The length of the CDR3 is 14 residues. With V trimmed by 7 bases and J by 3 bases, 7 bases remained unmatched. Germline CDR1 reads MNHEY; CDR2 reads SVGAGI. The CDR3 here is CASNLAGGTDTQYF. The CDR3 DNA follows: TGTGCCAGCAACCTGGCAGGGGGAACAGATACGCAGTATTTT.

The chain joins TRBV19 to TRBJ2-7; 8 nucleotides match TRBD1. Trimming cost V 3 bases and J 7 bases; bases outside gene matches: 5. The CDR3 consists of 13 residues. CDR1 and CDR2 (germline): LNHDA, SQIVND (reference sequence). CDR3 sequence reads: CASSIGTGFEQYF. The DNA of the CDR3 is TGTGCCAGTAGTATCGGGACAGGCTTTGAGCAGTACTTC.

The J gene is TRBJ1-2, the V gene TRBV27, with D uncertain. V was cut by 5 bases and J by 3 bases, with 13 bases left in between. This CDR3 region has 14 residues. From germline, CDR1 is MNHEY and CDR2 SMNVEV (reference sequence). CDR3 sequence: CASSPGIADYGYTF. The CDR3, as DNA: TGTGCCAGCAGTCCCGGGATCGCAGACTATGGCTACACCTTC.

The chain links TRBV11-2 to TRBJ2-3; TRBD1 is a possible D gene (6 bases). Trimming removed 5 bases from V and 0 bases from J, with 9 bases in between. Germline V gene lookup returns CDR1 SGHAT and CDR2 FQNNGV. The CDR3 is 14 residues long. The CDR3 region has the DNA TGTGCCAGCAGCCAGGACAGAAGCACAGATACGCAGTATTTT. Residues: CASSQDRSTDTQYF.

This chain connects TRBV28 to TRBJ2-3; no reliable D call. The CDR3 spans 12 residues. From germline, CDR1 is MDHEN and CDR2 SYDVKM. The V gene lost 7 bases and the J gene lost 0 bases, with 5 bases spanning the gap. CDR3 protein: CASTPSTDTQYF. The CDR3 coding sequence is TGTGCCAGCACCCCTAGCACAGATACGCAGTATTTT.

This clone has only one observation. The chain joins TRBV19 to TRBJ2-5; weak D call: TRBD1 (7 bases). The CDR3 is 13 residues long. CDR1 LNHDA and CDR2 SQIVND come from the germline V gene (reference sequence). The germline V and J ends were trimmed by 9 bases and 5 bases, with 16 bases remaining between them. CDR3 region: CASTRGAGETQYF. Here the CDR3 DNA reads TGTGCCAGCACCAGGGGGGCGGGGGAGACCCAGTACTTC.

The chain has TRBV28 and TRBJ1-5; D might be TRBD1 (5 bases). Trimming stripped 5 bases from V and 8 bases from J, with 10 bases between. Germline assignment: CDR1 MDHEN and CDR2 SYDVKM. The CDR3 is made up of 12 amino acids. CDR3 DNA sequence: TGTGCCAGCAGTCAGTCGGGGGAGCCCCAGCATTTT. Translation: CASSQSGEPQHF. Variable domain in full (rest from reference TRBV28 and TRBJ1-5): DVKVTQSSRYLVKRTGEKVFLECVQDMDHENMFWYRQDPGLGLRLIYFSYDVKMKEKGDIPEGYSVSREKKERFSLILESASTNQTSMYLCASSQSGEPQHFGDGTRLSIL.

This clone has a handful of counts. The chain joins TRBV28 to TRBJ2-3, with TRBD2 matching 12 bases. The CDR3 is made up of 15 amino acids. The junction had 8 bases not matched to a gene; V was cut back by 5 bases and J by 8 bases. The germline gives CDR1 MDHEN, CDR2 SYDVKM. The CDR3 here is CASSPSGGALGTQYF. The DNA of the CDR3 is TGTGCCAGCAGTCCTAGCGGGGGGGCCTTGGGTACGCAGTATTTT. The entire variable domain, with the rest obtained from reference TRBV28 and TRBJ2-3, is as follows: DVKVTQSSRYLVKRTGEKVFLECVQDMDHENMFWYRQDPGLGLRLIYFSYDVKMKEKGDIPEGYSVSREKKERFSLILESASTNQTSMYLCASSPSGGALGTQYFGPGTRLTVL.

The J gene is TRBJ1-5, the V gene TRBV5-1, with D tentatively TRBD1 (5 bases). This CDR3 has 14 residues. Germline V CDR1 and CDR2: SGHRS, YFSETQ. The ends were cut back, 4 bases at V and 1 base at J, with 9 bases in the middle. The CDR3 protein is CASSPGDSNQPQHF. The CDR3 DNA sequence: TGCGCCAGCAGCCCGGGGGACAGCAATCAGCCCCAGCATTTT.

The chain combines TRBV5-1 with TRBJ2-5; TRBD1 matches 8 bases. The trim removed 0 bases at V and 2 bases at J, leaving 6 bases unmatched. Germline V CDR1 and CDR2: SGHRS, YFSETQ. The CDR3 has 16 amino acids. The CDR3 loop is CASSLGQGAGQETQYF. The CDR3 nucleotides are TGCGCCAGCAGCTTGGGGCAGGGGGCAGGGCAAGAGACCCAGTACTTC.

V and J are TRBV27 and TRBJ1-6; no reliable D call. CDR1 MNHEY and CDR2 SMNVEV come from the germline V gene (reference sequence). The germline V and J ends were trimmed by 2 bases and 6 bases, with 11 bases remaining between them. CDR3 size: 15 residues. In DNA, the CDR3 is TGTGCCAGCAGTTTAGGCGGTCAGCTTAATTCACCCCTCCACTTT. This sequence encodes CASSLGGQLNSPLHF.

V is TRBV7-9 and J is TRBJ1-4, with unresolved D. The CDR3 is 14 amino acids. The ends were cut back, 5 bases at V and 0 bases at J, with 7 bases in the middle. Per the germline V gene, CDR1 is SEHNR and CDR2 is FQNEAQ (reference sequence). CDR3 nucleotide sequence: TGTGCCAGCAGCCGCCGAGCAACTAATGAAAAACTGTTTTTT. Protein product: CASSRRATNEKLFF. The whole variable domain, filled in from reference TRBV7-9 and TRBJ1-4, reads DTGVSQNPRHKITKRGQNVTFRCDPISEHNRLYWYRQTLGQGPEFLTYFQNEAQLEKSRLLSDRFSAERPKGSFSTLEIQRTEQGDSAMYLCASSRRATNEKLFFGSGTQLSVL.

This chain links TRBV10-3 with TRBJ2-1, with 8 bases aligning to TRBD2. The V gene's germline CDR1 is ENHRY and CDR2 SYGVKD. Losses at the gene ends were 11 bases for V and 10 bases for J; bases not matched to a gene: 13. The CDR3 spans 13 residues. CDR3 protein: CALGGAGGQEQFF. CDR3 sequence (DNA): TGTGCCTTAGGGGGTGCGGGGGGCCAAGAGCAGTTCTTC.

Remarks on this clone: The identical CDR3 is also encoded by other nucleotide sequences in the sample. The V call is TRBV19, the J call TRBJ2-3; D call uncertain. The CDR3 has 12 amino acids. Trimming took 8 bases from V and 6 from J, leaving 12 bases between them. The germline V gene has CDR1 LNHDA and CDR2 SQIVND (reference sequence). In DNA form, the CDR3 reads TGTGCCAGTCAGGCCCCGCCGGATACGCAGTATTTT. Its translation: CASQAPPDTQYF.

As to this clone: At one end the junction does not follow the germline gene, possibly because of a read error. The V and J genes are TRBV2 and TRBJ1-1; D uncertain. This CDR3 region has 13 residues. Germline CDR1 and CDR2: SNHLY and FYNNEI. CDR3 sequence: CASREAVSTEAFF. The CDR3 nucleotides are TGTGCCAGCAGAGAAGCCGTTAGCACTGAAGCTTTCTTT.

The DNA for the CDR3 is TGTGCCAGCAGCGTAGACAGTCGCACAGATACGCAGTATTTT. Residues: CASSVDSRTDTQYF. The rearrangement uses TRBV9 and TRBJ2-3, with D unresolved. This CDR3 has 14 residues. Germline V gene data show CDR1 as SGDLS and CDR2 as YYNGEE. Trimming removed 0 bases from V and 1 base from J, with 6 bases in between.

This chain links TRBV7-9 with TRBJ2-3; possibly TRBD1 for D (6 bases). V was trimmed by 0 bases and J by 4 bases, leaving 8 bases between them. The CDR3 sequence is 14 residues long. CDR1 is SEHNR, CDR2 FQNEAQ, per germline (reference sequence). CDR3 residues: CASSLAAGADTQYF. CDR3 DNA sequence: TGTGCCAGCAGCTTAGCGGCAGGGGCAGATACGCAGTATTTT.

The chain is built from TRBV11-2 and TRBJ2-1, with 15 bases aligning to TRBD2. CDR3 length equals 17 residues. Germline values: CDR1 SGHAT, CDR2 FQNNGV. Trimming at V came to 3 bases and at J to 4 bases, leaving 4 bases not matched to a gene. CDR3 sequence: CASSFAGTSGRYNEQFF. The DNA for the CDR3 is TGTGCCAGCAGCTTCGCCGGGACTAGCGGGAGGTACAATGAGCAGTTCTTC.

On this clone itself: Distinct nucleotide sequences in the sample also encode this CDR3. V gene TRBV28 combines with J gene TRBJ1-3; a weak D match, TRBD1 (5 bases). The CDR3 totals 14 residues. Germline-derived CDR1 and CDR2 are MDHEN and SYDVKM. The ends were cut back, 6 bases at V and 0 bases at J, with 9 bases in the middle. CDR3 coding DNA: TGTGCCAGCAGCCCGACAGCCTCTGGAAACACCATATATTTT. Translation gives CASSPTASGNTIYF.

DNA for the CDR3: TGTGCCAGCAGCTTAGCAGGGACAGGGTTTGAAAAACTGTTTTTT. Its protein product is CASSLAGTGFEKLFF. This sequence joins TRBV11-2 and TRBJ1-4; TRBD1 aligns across 9 bases. J gave up 7 bases and V 1 base, and 4 bases lay outside the gene matches. CDR1 and CDR2 from the germline V gene are SGHAT and FQNNGV. The length of the CDR3 is 15 residues. Supplemented by reference TRBV11-2 and TRBJ1-4, the full variable domain reads EAGVAQSPRYKIIEKRQSVAFWCNPISGHATLYWYQQILGQGPKLLIQFQNNGVVDDSQLPKDRFSAERLKGVDSTLKIQPAKLEDSAVYLCASSLAGTGFEKLFFGSGTQLSVL.

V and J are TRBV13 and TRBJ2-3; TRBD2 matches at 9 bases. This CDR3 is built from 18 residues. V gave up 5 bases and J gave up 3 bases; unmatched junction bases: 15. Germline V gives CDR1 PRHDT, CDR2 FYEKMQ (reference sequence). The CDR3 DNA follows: TGTGCCAGCAGCGGGCAGGGACGCGGGGGGGTTGGAACAGATACGCAGTATTTT. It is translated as CASSGQGRGGVGTDTQYF.

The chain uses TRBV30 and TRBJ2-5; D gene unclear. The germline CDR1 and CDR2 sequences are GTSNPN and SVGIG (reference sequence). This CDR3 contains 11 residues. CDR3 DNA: TGTGCTATTGGATTGAGGGAGACCCAGTACTTC. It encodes CAIGLRETQYF. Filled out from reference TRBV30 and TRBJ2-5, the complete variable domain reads SQTIHQWPATLVQPVGSPLSLECTVEGTSNPNLYWYRQAAGRGLQLLFYSVGIGQISSEVPQNLSASRPQDRQFILSSKKLLLSDSGFYLCAIGLRETQYFGPGTRLLVL.

The CDR3 DNA reads as TGTGCCAGCAGCTTGGAAGGGGTTCAGCCCCAGCATTTT. Its protein is CASSLEGVQPQHF. The V and J genes are TRBV5-4 and TRBJ1-5; D may be TRBD1 (5 bases). Per germline, CDR1 SGHNT and CDR2 YYREEE (reference sequence). There are 13 residues in the CDR3. Trimming took 0 bases from V and 6 from J, leaving 7 bases between them.